These T cell receptor beta chains were read from a single sample in a study of vaccination and CD4 T cells after COVID-19. From the PCR reads, TCRdb called clonotypes with MiXCR, one entry per CDR3 protein. This repertoire shows roughly 8,300 distinct CDR3 sequences, 36% found once; its top ten account for over 20%. What these receptors recognize is not known. Specimen: CD4+ T cells from blood, cultured in vitro. These receptors were obtained from a human donor in good health. The CDR3 runs from the conserved cysteine through the conserved F or W. The D gene is left open where the match is weak. Part of the rows lack a size; the others show once, few, many or a class for expanded clones.

cdr3_length: 14
v_call: TRBV6-1
j_call: TRBJ1-1
d_call: -
clone_size: few
cdr3_nt: TGTGCCAGCAGAAAATTCAGGGGGAACACTGAAGCTTTCTTT
cdr3_aa: CASRKFRGNTEAFF

cdr3_length: 17
v_call: TRBV20-1
j_call: TRBJ1-5
d_call: TRBD1
clone_size: few
cdr3_nt: TGCAGTGCTAGAGACCGGGCCGGAGGACAGGGCGAACGGCCCCAGCATTTT
cdr3_aa: CSARDRAGGQGERPQHF

cdr3_length: 22
v_call: TRBV4-3
j_call: TRBJ2-7
d_call: -
clone_size: -
cdr3_nt: TGCGCCAGCAGCCTCGACAGGGATTCCTTCGAGGGCGGGAGGAGGACTACGAACGAGCAGTACTTC
cdr3_aa: CASSLDRDSFEGGRRTTNEQYF

cdr3_length: 16
v_call: TRBV5-1
j_call: TRBJ1-2
d_call: -
clone_size: -
cdr3_nt: TGCGCCAGCAGCTGGGGACTTCCTCGAGGTAACTATGGCTACACCTTC
cdr3_aa: CASSWGLPRGNYGYTF

cdr3_length: 14
v_call: TRBV6-1
j_call: TRBJ2-7
d_call: -
clone_size: few
cdr3_nt: TGTGCCACTCGCACGGGATCGGTAATCTCCGAGCAGTACTTC
cdr3_aa: CATRTGSVISEQYF

cdr3_length: 12
v_call: TRBV6-1
j_call: TRBJ2-2
d_call: TRBD2
clone_size: -
cdr3_nt: TGTGCCGGAGGACTAGCAGGCGGGGAGCTGTTTTTT
cdr3_aa: CAGGLAGGELFF

cdr3_length: 13
v_call: TRBV6-5
j_call: TRBJ2-7
d_call: -
clone_size: few
cdr3_nt: TGTGCCAGCAGTTACTCAACAGGGTACGAGCAGTACTTC
cdr3_aa: CASSYSTGYEQYF

cdr3_length: 16
v_call: TRBV4-3
j_call: TRBJ2-1
d_call: -
clone_size: -
cdr3_nt: TGCGCCAGCAGTCTAGACGGAACTAGGGGGGTGAATGAGCAGTTCTTC
cdr3_aa: CASSLDGTRGVNEQFF

cdr3_length: 13
v_call: TRBV28
j_call: TRBJ1-3
d_call: -
clone_size: -
cdr3_nt: TGTGCCAGCAGCCTCCTGACTGGAAACACCATATATTTT
cdr3_aa: CASSLLTGNTIYF

cdr3_length: 16
v_call: TRBV20-1
j_call: TRBJ2-2
d_call: TRBD1
clone_size: few
cdr3_nt: TGCAGTGCTAGTGGAGACGGGACAGGGATCGGCGGGGAGCTGTTTTTT
cdr3_aa: CSASGDGTGIGGELFF

cdr3_length: 15
v_call: TRBV20-1
j_call: TRBJ2-7
d_call: -
clone_size: -
cdr3_nt: TGCAGTGCTAAATTCTACAGGGACGGAGACTACGAGCAGTACTTC
cdr3_aa: CSAKFYRDGDYEQYF

cdr3_length: 16
v_call: TRBV7-9
j_call: TRBJ1-2
d_call: TRBD1
clone_size: few
cdr3_nt: TGTGCCAGCAGCACGGGACAGGGGTTGTTCTCCTATGGCTACACCTTC
cdr3_aa: CASSTGQGLFSYGYTF

cdr3_length: 16
v_call: TRBV15
j_call: TRBJ1-5
d_call: -
clone_size: few
cdr3_nt: TGTGCCACCAGCAGAGATGGGGGGGCAAGCAATCAGCCCCAGCATTTT
cdr3_aa: CATSRDGGASNQPQHF

cdr3_length: 14
v_call: TRBV6-5
j_call: TRBJ2-5
d_call: -
clone_size: -
cdr3_nt: TGTGCCAGCAGTTACGGGACGGAGAGAGAGACCCAGTACTTC
cdr3_aa: CASSYGTERETQYF

cdr3_length: 17
v_call: TRBV7-8
j_call: TRBJ2-6
d_call: TRBD1
clone_size: -
cdr3_nt: TGTGCCAGCAGTGGATTCACAGGGGGCTCTGGGGCCAACGTCCTGACTTTC
cdr3_aa: CASSGFTGGSGANVLTF

cdr3_length: 15
v_call: TRBV5-1
j_call: TRBJ2-1
d_call: TRBD2
clone_size: -
cdr3_nt: TGCGCCAGCAGCTCGGGACTAGCGGATGGCAATGAGCAGTTCTTC
cdr3_aa: CASSSGLADGNEQFF

cdr3_length: 12
v_call: TRBV28
j_call: TRBJ1-2
d_call: -
clone_size: -
cdr3_nt: TGTGCCATCGAGGCCAAAGGAGATGGCTACACCTTC
cdr3_aa: CAIEAKGDGYTF

cdr3_length: 15
v_call: TRBV6-2/TRBV6-3
j_call: TRBJ1-5
d_call: -
clone_size: medium-sized
cdr3_nt: TGTGCCAGCAGTTACGGGCCGCTAAACGGGCAGCCCCAGCATTTT
cdr3_aa: CASSYGPLNGQPQHF

cdr3_length: 11
v_call: TRBV7-3
j_call: TRBJ2-7
d_call: -
clone_size: -
cdr3_nt: TGTGCCAGCAGCTCCGGCGGGGAGCAGTACTTC
cdr3_aa: CASSSGGEQYF

cdr3_length: 15
v_call: TRBV4-3
j_call: TRBJ2-7
d_call: TRBD1
clone_size: -
cdr3_nt: TGCGCCAGCAGCCAAGGGGGGACAGGACTCTACGAGCAGTACTTC
cdr3_aa: CASSQGGTGLYEQYF

cdr3_length: 14
v_call: TRBV20-1
j_call: TRBJ2-3
d_call: -
clone_size: -
cdr3_nt: TGCAGTGCTCATCAAAGGGCAGGCACAGATACGCAGTATTTT
cdr3_aa: CSAHQRAGTDTQYF

cdr3_length: 12
v_call: TRBV6-1
j_call: TRBJ2-1
d_call: -
clone_size: -
cdr3_nt: TGTGCCAGCAACGCACTCGGATTAAAGCAGTTCTTC
cdr3_aa: CASNALGLKQFF

cdr3_length: 12
v_call: TRBV10-3
j_call: TRBJ2-3
d_call: -
clone_size: -
cdr3_nt: TGTGCCATCAGTGAGATATATGATACGCAGTATTTT
cdr3_aa: CAISEIYDTQYF

cdr3_length: 13
v_call: TRBV19
j_call: TRBJ2-5
d_call: TRBD1
clone_size: few
cdr3_nt: TGTGCCAGTTTCGACAGGGGGCGAGAGACCCAGTACTTC
cdr3_aa: CASFDRGRETQYF

cdr3_length: 16
v_call: TRBV15
j_call: TRBJ2-2
d_call: TRBD1
clone_size: -
cdr3_nt: TGTGCCACCAGCAGGGACAGGGGGCTTAACACCGGGGAGCTGTTTTTT
cdr3_aa: CATSRDRGLNTGELFF

cdr3_length: 15
v_call: TRBV20-1
j_call: TRBJ1-2
d_call: TRBD1
clone_size: -
cdr3_nt: TGCAGTGCTGTGACAGGGCGTGGTGCCGCTGGCGGCTACACCTTC
cdr3_aa: CSAVTGRGAAGGYTF

cdr3_length: 13
v_call: TRBV30
j_call: TRBJ1-6
d_call: -
clone_size: few
cdr3_nt: TGTGCCTGGAGTGGCAAGGGGGGATCACCCCTCCACTTT
cdr3_aa: CAWSGKGGSPLHF

cdr3_length: 15
v_call: TRBV5-4
j_call: TRBJ1-1
d_call: -
clone_size: few
cdr3_nt: TGTGCCAGCAGCTTGGGCCGGACGACGAGTGATGAAGCTTTCTTT
cdr3_aa: CASSLGRTTSDEAFF

cdr3_length: 13
v_call: TRBV20-1
j_call: TRBJ2-5
d_call: TRBD2
clone_size: -
cdr3_nt: TGCAGTGCTAGCCCCGGACTAGTGGAGACCCAGTACTTC
cdr3_aa: CSASPGLVETQYF

cdr3_length: 18
v_call: TRBV5-3
j_call: TRBJ2-2
d_call: TRBD2
clone_size: -
cdr3_nt: TGTGCCAGAAGCTTGATGCGGCGGGAGGGCCGAGGCACCGGGGAGCTGTTTTTT
cdr3_aa: CARSLMRREGRGTGELFF

cdr3_length: 17
v_call: TRBV7-9
j_call: TRBJ1-1
d_call: -
clone_size: -
cdr3_nt: TGTGCCAGCAGCCGACTGAGGGGGGCCGTGGCTAACACTGAAGCTTTCTTT
cdr3_aa: CASSRLRGAVANTEAFF

cdr3_length: 16
v_call: TRBV7-2
j_call: TRBJ2-2
d_call: -
clone_size: -
cdr3_nt: TGTGCCAGCAGACGGAGGGGGGCCCCGAACACCGGGGAGCTGTTTTTT
cdr3_aa: CASRRRGAPNTGELFF

cdr3_length: 12
v_call: TRBV2
j_call: TRBJ2-7
d_call: -
clone_size: -
cdr3_nt: TGTGCCAGTGATGACGCAACCTACGAGCAGTACTTC
cdr3_aa: CASDDATYEQYF

cdr3_length: 16
v_call: TRBV28
j_call: TRBJ2-3
d_call: TRBD2
clone_size: -
cdr3_nt: TGTGCCAGCAGTAACCGACTAGCGGGAGTTGTAGATACGCAGTATTTT
cdr3_aa: CASSNRLAGVVDTQYF

cdr3_length: 15
v_call: TRBV27
j_call: TRBJ1-1
d_call: -
clone_size: -
cdr3_nt: TGTGCCAGCAGTTTAGGCCGAAGGGTAAACACTGAAGCTTTCTTT
cdr3_aa: CASSLGRRVNTEAFF

cdr3_length: 13
v_call: TRBV6-1
j_call: TRBJ1-5
d_call: -
clone_size: medium-sized
cdr3_nt: TGTGCCAGCAGCAGAAACGTTGGTCAGCCCCAGCATTTT
cdr3_aa: CASSRNVGQPQHF

cdr3_length: 12
v_call: TRBV1
j_call: TRBJ2-7
d_call: -
clone_size: -
cdr3_nt: TGCACCAGCAGCCCCTTGCCCTACGAGCAGTACTTC
cdr3_aa: CTSSPLPYEQYF

cdr3_length: 15
v_call: TRBV10-3
j_call: TRBJ1-1
d_call: -
clone_size: -
cdr3_nt: TGTGCCATCAGTGAGTCGTATGGGGGGAGGGCTGAAGCTTTCTTT
cdr3_aa: CAISESYGGRAEAFF

cdr3_length: 18
v_call: TRBV28
j_call: TRBJ2-5
d_call: TRBD1
clone_size: -
cdr3_nt: TGTGCCAGCAGACCCGGACAGGGGGCAAATCCTGCCTGGGAGACCCAGTACTTC
cdr3_aa: CASRPGQGANPAWETQYF

cdr3_length: 14
v_call: TRBV28
j_call: TRBJ1-1
d_call: TRBD1
clone_size: -
cdr3_nt: TGTGCCAGCAGTGCCTACAGGGGGGACACTGAAGCTTTCTTT
cdr3_aa: CASSAYRGDTEAFF

cdr3_length: 14
v_call: TRBV20-1
j_call: TRBJ2-1
d_call: TRBD2
clone_size: few
cdr3_nt: TGCAGTGCTAGCCGGGGACTAGCGGGATTTGAGCAGTTCTTC
cdr3_aa: CSASRGLAGFEQFF

cdr3_length: 16
v_call: TRBV7-9
j_call: TRBJ2-3
d_call: TRBD2
clone_size: few
cdr3_nt: TGTGCCAGCAGCAATAGCGGGGGTCGTAGCACAGATACGCAGTATTTT
cdr3_aa: CASSNSGGRSTDTQYF

cdr3_length: 10
v_call: TRBV29-1
j_call: TRBJ1-1
d_call: -
clone_size: few
cdr3_nt: TGCAGCGTTGGGGACGTTGAAGCTTTCTTT
cdr3_aa: CSVGDVEAFF

cdr3_length: 15
v_call: TRBV7-3
j_call: TRBJ1-2
d_call: -
clone_size: -
cdr3_nt: TGTGCCAGCAGCTTATGGCCGGGGGCGCGGGATGGCTACACCTTC
cdr3_aa: CASSLWPGARDGYTF

cdr3_length: 13
v_call: TRBV10-3
j_call: TRBJ2-5
d_call: -
clone_size: few
cdr3_nt: TGTGCCATCAGTTTAGACGGGCAAGAGACCCAGTACTTC
cdr3_aa: CAISLDGQETQYF

cdr3_length: 15
v_call: TRBV5-1
j_call: TRBJ2-2
d_call: -
clone_size: -
cdr3_nt: TGCGCCAGCAGCTTGGATCCGGGGGTCACCGGGGAGCTGTTTTTT
cdr3_aa: CASSLDPGVTGELFF

cdr3_length: 18
v_call: TRBV20-1
j_call: TRBJ2-1
d_call: TRBD2
clone_size: few
cdr3_nt: TGCAGTGCTAGAGACCGGCAGCGCGGGGGGACCTTCGGCCGTGAGCAGTTCTTC
cdr3_aa: CSARDRQRGGTFGREQFF

cdr3_length: 16
v_call: TRBV15
j_call: TRBJ2-3
d_call: TRBD1
clone_size: -
cdr3_nt: TGTGCCACCCGATCCGAGTGGACAGGGAGCACAGATACGCAGTATTTT
cdr3_aa: CATRSEWTGSTDTQYF

cdr3_length: 17
v_call: TRBV7-6
j_call: TRBJ2-6
d_call: -
clone_size: -
cdr3_nt: TGTGCCAGCAGCTTAGTGACAGATAGCTCTGGGGCCAACGTCCTGACTTTC
cdr3_aa: CASSLVTDSSGANVLTF

cdr3_length: 16
v_call: TRBV6-1
j_call: TRBJ2-6
d_call: TRBD1
clone_size: -
cdr3_nt: TGTGCCAGCAGCCGGGACAGACGGTCTGGGGCCAACGTCCTGACTTTC
cdr3_aa: CASSRDRRSGANVLTF

cdr3_length: 17
v_call: TRBV27
j_call: TRBJ2-3
d_call: TRBD2
clone_size: -
cdr3_nt: TGTGCCAGCAGTCTGCCGGGACTAGAAAACCCCCGGGATACGCAGTATTTT
cdr3_aa: CASSLPGLENPRDTQYF